The next 7 T cell receptor beta chains were all read from a single sample in a study of STAT5B mutations in CD4+ large granular lymphocyte leukemia. Here immunoSEQ multiplex PCR was the method, and the copy in TCRdb shows in-frame clones only, minus some. Here the sample spans tens of thousands of clones, approximately 70% being singletons. The sample consisted of CD4+ T cells from blood buffy coats. Receptor source: a human donor in good health.

The chain combines TRBV5-1 with TRBJ2-5, with D tentatively TRBD2 (7 bases). The V and J ends lost 5 bases and 5 bases respectively, with 22 bases between them. CDR3 length: 16 amino acids. Per the germline V gene, CDR1 is SGHRS and CDR2 is YFSETQ. In DNA, the CDR3 is TGCGCCAGCAGGCGGGCCCTAGGGGGGGGCGAGGAGACCCAGTACTTC. Translating it yields CASRRALGGGEETQYF.

This clone was counted a few times. The rearrangement uses TRBV2 and TRBJ1-1, with D perhaps TRBD1 (6 bases). The CDR3 runs to 13 residues. The germline V and J ends were trimmed by 6 bases and 5 bases, with 13 bases remaining between them. Germline V gene data show CDR1 as SNHLY and CDR2 as FYNNEI. The CDR3 sequence is CASREGGRTEAFF. CDR3 in DNA: TGTGCCAGCAGGGAGGGGGGCAGGACTGAAGCTTTCTTT.

CDR3 bases: TGTGCCAGCAGTTCCGGGACAGGGTTCGGCTACACCTTC. Protein product: CASSSGTGFGYTF. V is TRBV6-6 and J is TRBJ1-2; TRBD1 aligns across 9 bases. The germline CDR1 and CDR2 sequences are MNHNY and SVGAGI (reference sequence). This CDR3 is 13 amino acids long. Losses at the gene ends were 4 bases for V and 8 bases for J; bases not matched to a gene: 5.

In DNA form, the CDR3 reads TGCGCCAGCAGCCAAGAACTAGCGGGGGGACCAGATACGCAGTATTTT. Protein sequence: CASSQELAGGPDTQYF. This rearrangement joins TRBV4-3 to TRBJ2-3; TRBD2 matches at 12 bases. V shed 0 bases and J 4 bases; nucleotides not matched to a gene: 2. CDR3 length: 16 amino acids. The germline CDR1 and CDR2 sequences are LGHNA and YSLEER.

This clone was seen only once. The chain couples TRBV18 to TRBJ2-3, with 8 bases lining up with TRBD1. The length of the CDR3 is 14 residues. CDR1 and CDR2 (germline): KGHSH, LQKENI. V was pared by 6 bases and J by 11 bases, with 13 bases of the junction left unmatched. The DNA of the CDR3 is TGTGCCAGCTCGCCAGGACAGGGCCCAATTGAGCAGTATTTT. Protein product: CASSPGQGPIEQYF.

The chain joins TRBV5-4 to TRBJ2-3; 10 positions match TRBD2. The CDR3 has 19 amino acids. After removal of 4 bases from V and 1 base from J, the junction contained 15 bases not matched to a gene. Germline V CDR1 and CDR2: SGHNT, YYREEE (reference sequence). The CDR3 region is CASSPLGASGGQRTDTQYF. The DNA of the CDR3 is TGTGCCAGCAGCCCTCTGGGGGCTAGCGGGGGACAACGCACAGATACGCAGTATTTT.

This clone came up a few times. The chain couples TRBV2 to TRBJ1-4; a possible D gene is TRBD1 (5 bases). Germline CDR1 is SNHLY and CDR2 is FYNNEI. V dropped 4 bases and J dropped 8 bases, with 17 bases sitting between them. The CDR3 runs 15 residues. CDR3 in DNA: TGTGCCAGCAGTGTGGGTGGGGGAGAGGTCGAAAAACTGTTTTTT. This gives the protein CASSVGGGEVEKLFF.